This T cell receptor (beta chain) comes out of a study of shared clonotypes between healthy human individuals (TCRdb year 2020). For context, the study as a whole: A couple of women and a few men aged 18 to 49 years were included in the cohort. For each donor, three plates each were used for CD4 naive and CD4 memory, two plates were used for CD8 naive, and one plate was used for CD8 memory. To estimate repertoire size and how much clonotype sharing occurs between individuals, the study deeply sequenced the blood TCR repertoires of about five healthy adults. Between about 0.9 and 8.9 billion PBMCs per donor were obtained by leukapheresis. To increase sequencing depth and limit assay-specific biases, different laboratories used diverse techniques to prepare libraries and sequence TCR repertoires. The investigation overall reported the following: Compared with non-shared clonotypes, clonotypes shared by all four sorted-subset donors had higher generation probabilities. Pairwise subsampling indicated that sequencing depth was expected to affect the degree of clonotype sharing among donors. Sampling was limited to blood, and TCR repertoires in tissue likely differ from TCR repertoires in blood. Larger estimated clonotype richness was generally found for naive subsets than for memory subsets. Approximately 5% of naive CD4, 3% to 3.5% of naive CD8, around 2.3% of memory CD4, and 0.4% of memory CD8 clonotypes were shared across several donors. Because the study included only a small number of donors, the genetic and exposure-history diversity represented was limited. Rarefaction of sorted-subset datasets indicated incomplete sequencing despite the large sequencing depth.

The CDR3 goes from the cysteine to the phenylalanine over 15 residues. The DNA shown is the 45-base CDR3, in frame from base 1. CDR1 SGHVS and CDR2 FNYEAQ were looked up in the germline V gene. Trimming leaves V shorter by 2 bases and J shorter by 5 bases, with the junction holding 8 bases beyond the gene matches. TCR CDR3 regions were amplified from genomic DNA by multiplex PCR using the deep immunoSEQ assay. Genomic DNA extracted from each cell subset was distributed evenly over all wells of several immunoSEQ 96-well plates, and each plate served as one replicate. For sorted subsets, around 200 ng genomic DNA, equal to approximately 30,000 T cell genomes, was loaded into each replicate PCR. The purified libraries were quantified using a Qubit 3.0 fluorometer, sized with a Bioanalyzer 2100, and then quantified again using the KAPA Library Quantification kit. Every immunoSEQ 96-well plate was sequenced on a separate single-read 150-cycle Illumina NextSeq 550 flow cell. In the original analysis: Because only junctional sequences without quality scores were contained in the immunoSEQ output, filtering matching that applied to full-length reads could not be performed. To assign V/J genes and CDR3, sequences were annotated against IMGT germline references using PyIR, a Python wrapper for IgBLAST v1.9. Any read was removed if the V/J assignment was weak (E-value above 1e-6), the CDR3 was missing, or the read contained stop codons, out-of-frame junctions, or ambiguous translated residues. A V3J clonotype was defined by an identical inferred V gene, J gene, and CDR3 amino acid sequence. The percentage overlap between two repertoires was calculated by dividing the number of shared unique clonotypes by the size of the smaller repertoire. RTK rarefaction, the Chao1 estimator, and Recon v2.1 estimates of unobserved clonotypes were used to assess repertoire richness. For all TCRbeta clonotypes obtained by the gDNA method from a handful of donors, generation probabilities were computed with OLGA. Drawn from immuneACCESS, this table holds only the in-frame rearrangements with V and J called that TCRdb kept. Clones are partly lost; checked studies trace under half to an unresolved V gene and leave the rest unexplained. V and J calls and clone size are those listed in that table; D and trimming were worked out from the DNA. This sample lists approximately 1.4 million clones; 95% to 99% were detected once. The ten biggest clones cover less than 0.55% of the sample.

Worth noting for this clone: This receptor's antigen is unknown. There are no base qualities to consult, and no much larger clone falls within one base.

The donors were healthy, HIV-negative adults who had no recently reported acute infections or vaccinations. Every donor was a Caucasian adult residing in Nashville, Tennessee, USA. Magnetic negative selection was used to enrich CD4+ T cells, after which naive cells were positively selected on CD45RA and the negative fraction became the memory subset. Blood was collected by leukapheresis, and PBMCs were isolated by Ficoll-Histopaque density gradient centrifugation and then cryopreserved in liquid nitrogen vapor phase. Analytical flow cytometry was used to check the purity and quantity of every magnetically sorted T cell population. Genomic DNA was isolated from each sorted fraction and quantified by UV absorbance on a Nanodrop 2000c.

Sequencing input: naive CD4+ T cells sorted from blood. The cell subset or site label of this sample denotes: CD45RA+ positively selected. The V and J segments used are TRBV7-6 and TRBJ2-5; 7 of the junction bases match TRBD2. This receptor was identified in a man aged 30-40 years in good health. CDR3 sequence: CASSLLGGSEETQYF. The DNA reads as follows: TGTGCCAGCAGCTTACTCGGCGGGAGTGAGGAGACCCAGTACTTC.